Listed below are T cell receptor beta chains from one sample, sequenced in a study of T cell changes during pregnancy in multiple sclerosis. Measured with immunoSEQ multiplex PCR; TCRdb has only the in-frame clones, and not every one. The data hold 57,000 or so clones, with 70% to 90% observed a single time. Sequenced here: peripheral blood, sampled in the first trimester of pregnancy. Receptors were obtained from a female donor with multiple sclerosis, enrolled in a pregnancy study. The CDR3 runs from the conserved cysteine through the conserved F or W. Each record gives: clone size, V gene, J gene, D gene, CDR3 protein, CDR3 DNA. The D gene is left open where the match is weak. The size of a clone is reported for some rows only, either as once, few or many, or as a class for expanded clones.

.,TRBV30,TRBJ2-7,TRBD2,CAWTLAGYYEQYF,TGTGCCTGGACTTTAGCGGGATACTACGAGCAGTACTTC
.,TRBV5-6,TRBJ1-5,.,CASSLAGDQPQHF,TGTGCCAGCAGCTTGGCAGGGGACCAGCCCCAGCATTTT
once,TRBV5-1,TRBJ2-2,.,CASSPDGLNTGELFF,TGCGCCAGCAGCCCGGACGGACTTAACACCGGGGAGCTGTTTTTT
.,TRBV19,TRBJ2-7,TRBD2,CASSKLAGEPYEQYF,TGTGCCAGTAGCAAACTAGCGGGAGAACCCTACGAGCAGTACTTC
few,TRBV27,TRBJ2-7,.,CASSTSHEQYF,TGTGCCAGCAGCACTTCTCACGAGCAGTACTTC
.,TRBV4-1,TRBJ1-2,.,CASSQDLSRGGYGYTF,TGCGCCAGCAGCCAAGATTTGTCCAGGGGCGGTTATGGCTACACCTTC
.,TRBV28,TRBJ1-2,TRBD1,CASTQGDYGYTF,TGTGCCAGCACACAGGGGGACTATGGCTACACCTTC
.,TRBV27,TRBJ2-7,.,CASSSKYGADEQYF,TGTGCCAGCAGTTCCAAGTATGGAGCGGACGAGCAGTACTTC
.,TRBV21-1,TRBJ1-1,.,CASSKNAGTGEAFF,TGTGCCAGCAGCAAAAATGCCGGGACTGGTGAAGCTTTCTTT
.,TRBV18,TRBJ2-5,TRBD2,CASSPWTSGRETQYF,TGTGCCAGCTCACCTTGGACTAGCGGTAGGGAGACCCAGTACTTC
.,TRBV18,TRBJ2-3,.,CASSTVTDTQYF,TGTGCCAGCTCAACGGTCACAGATACGCAGTATTTT
.,TRBV5-1,TRBJ2-5,.,CASSLGREKETQYF,TGCGCCAGCAGCTTGGGGAGGGAAAAAGAGACCCAGTACTTC
.,TRBV6-5,TRBJ2-5,TRBD1,CASSKETGRETQYF,TGTGCCAGCAGCAAGGAGACAGGGCGGGAGACCCAGTACTTC
.,TRBV2,TRBJ1-1,.,CASSSGWGGAEAFF,TGTGCCAGCTCCAGTGGCTGGGGGGGCGCTGAAGCTTTCTTT
.,TRBV5-1,TRBJ2-3,.,CASSSNLAPRSDTQYF,TGCGCCAGCAGCTCCAACCTAGCGCCGAGATCCGATACGCAGTATTTT
.,TRBV4-1,TRBJ1-1,.,CASSQEESRGEAFF,TGCGCCAGCAGCCAAGAAGAGAGCCGGGGTGAAGCTTTCTTT
.,TRBV6-6,TRBJ1-1,TRBD1,CASRSSPGQVNTEAFF,TGTGCCAGCAGATCCAGTCCGGGACAGGTGAACACTGAAGCTTTCTTT
.,TRBV25-1,TRBJ2-7,TRBD1,CASSQTGNLYEQYF,TGTGCCAGCAGTCAGACAGGGAACTTATACGAGCAGTACTTC
.,TRBV10-3,TRBJ2-3,.,CAISESAGLGTDTQYF,TGTGCCATCAGTGAGTCGGCAGGATTAGGTACAGATACGCAGTATTTT
once,TRBV11-2,TRBJ2-7,.,CASSVDYLSSYEQYF,TGTGCCAGCAGCGTAGACTACCTTAGCTCCTACGAGCAGTACTTC
.,TRBV25-1,TRBJ2-3,TRBD2,CASSSQREFPTDTQYF,TGTGCCAGCAGTTCCCAGCGGGAGTTTCCCACAGATACGCAGTATTTT
.,TRBV7-2,TRBJ1-4,TRBD1,CASSQLGTGVEKLFF,TGTGCCAGCAGCCAGCTGGGGACAGGGGTCGAGAAACTGTTTTTT
.,TRBV14,TRBJ2-3,.,CASSQHTDTQYF,TGTGCCAGCAGCCAACACACAGATACGCAGTATTTT
.,TRBV5-6,TRBJ2-7,.,CASSLQSDYEQYF,TGTGCCAGCAGCTTGCAGTCTGACTACGAGCAGTACTTC
.,TRBV19,TRBJ2-1,TRBD2,CASSTQPTSGPYNEQFF,TGTGCCAGTAGTACCCAACCCACTAGCGGGCCATACAATGAGCAGTTCTTC
.,TRBV9,TRBJ1-1,.,CASSPRVTEAFF,TGTGCCAGCAGCCCCCGGGTCACTGAAGCTTTCTTT
.,TRBV25-1,TRBJ2-6,.,CASSPGAGANVLTF,TGTGCCAGCAGCCCAGGGGCCGGGGCCAACGTCCTGACTTTC
.,TRBV6-5,TRBJ2-3,TRBD2,CASSRLAGVPDTQYF,TGTGCCAGCAGCCGACTAGCGGGAGTTCCAGATACGCAGTATTTT
.,TRBV13,TRBJ2-3,TRBD2,CASSLESLAGARDTQYF,TGTGCCAGCAGCTTAGAGAGTCTAGCGGGAGCGAGAGATACGCAGTATTTT
.,TRBV20-1,TRBJ2-7,.,CSASGSYEQYF,TGCAGTGCTAGCGGGAGCTACGAGCAGTACTTC
.,TRBV5-1,TRBJ1-1,TRBD1,CASSGGQGIQDTEAFF,TGCGCCAGCAGCGGGGGACAGGGGATTCAGGACACTGAAGCTTTCTTT
.,TRBV4-1,TRBJ2-3,.,CASSQDSGGVADTQYF,TGCGCCAGCAGCCAAGACAGTGGCGGGGTGGCAGATACGCAGTATTTT
.,TRBV28,TRBJ2-5,.,CASSLAGSPRRETQYF,TGTGCCAGCAGTCTTGCCGGCAGCCCTAGGCGAGAGACCCAGTACTTC
.,TRBV11-1,TRBJ2-5,.,CASSLQRAAETQYF,TGTGCCAGCAGCTTACAGAGGGCCGCGGAGACCCAGTACTTC
.,TRBV5-1,TRBJ2-7,TRBD2,CASSLTYGTSGSVQYF,TGCGCCAGCAGCCTGACCTATGGGACTAGCGGGAGTGTGCAGTACTTC
.,TRBV18,TRBJ2-1,.,CASSPGGGGRDEQFF,TGTGCCAGCTCACCCGGTGGAGGAGGTCGGGATGAGCAGTTCTTC
.,TRBV19,TRBJ2-1,.,CASSGQLRREQFF,TGTGCCAGTAGTGGGCAGCTAAGGCGTGAGCAGTTCTTC
once,TRBV19,TRBJ2-1,TRBD2,CASSPISGLAGGPGEQFF,TGTGCCAGTAGCCCTATCTCAGGACTAGCGGGAGGGCCGGGTGAGCAGTTCTTC
.,TRBV4-1,TRBJ1-1,.,CASSQVARNTNTEAFF,TGCGCCAGCAGCCAAGTAGCCAGAAACACTAACACTGAAGCTTTCTTT
.,TRBV19,TRBJ1-2,TRBD1,CASRGDREHLDGYTF,TGTGCCAGTAGAGGGGACAGGGAACATTTAGATGGCTACACCTTC
.,TRBV2,TRBJ1-1,TRBD1,CASRVGTEGMGNTEAFF,TGTGCCAGCAGGGTCGGGACAGAAGGAATGGGGAACACTGAAGCTTTCTTT
.,TRBV9,TRBJ2-7,TRBD2,CASSVSAGGVYEQYF,TGTGCCAGCAGCGTATCGGCGGGAGGTGTTTACGAGCAGTACTTC
.,TRBV5-1,TRBJ2-3,TRBD2,CASSLVGGSGTDTQYF,TGCGCCAGCAGCTTGGTCGGGGGGTCCGGGACAGATACGCAGTATTTT
.,TRBV25-1,TRBJ2-2,.,CASSEGRDSDTGELFF,TGTGCCAGCAGTGAAGGACGGGACTCAGACACCGGGGAGCTGTTTTTT
.,TRBV5-1,TRBJ1-1,.,CASSLEHVNTEAFF,TGCGCCAGCAGCTTGGAACACGTGAACACTGAAGCTTTCTTT
.,TRBV19,TRBJ2-3,.,CASSAGLADTQYF,TGTGCCAGTAGTGCGGGGTTAGCGGATACGCAGTATTTT
.,TRBV19,TRBJ1-3,TRBD1,CASSIQGAWNTIYF,TGTGCCAGTAGTATACAGGGGGCGTGGAACACCATATATTTT